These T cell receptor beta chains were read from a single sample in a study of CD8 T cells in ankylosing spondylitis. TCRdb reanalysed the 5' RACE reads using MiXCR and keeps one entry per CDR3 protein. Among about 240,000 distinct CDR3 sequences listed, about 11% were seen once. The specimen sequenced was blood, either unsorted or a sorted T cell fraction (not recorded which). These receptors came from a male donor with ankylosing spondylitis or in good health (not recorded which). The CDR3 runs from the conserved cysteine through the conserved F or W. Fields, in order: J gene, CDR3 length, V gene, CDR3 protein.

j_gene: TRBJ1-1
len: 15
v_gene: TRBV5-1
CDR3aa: CASSARGGKDTEAFF

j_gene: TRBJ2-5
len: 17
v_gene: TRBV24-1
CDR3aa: CATSDATGRGGQETQYF

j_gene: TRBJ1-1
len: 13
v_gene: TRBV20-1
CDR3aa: CSARDPSRAPAFF

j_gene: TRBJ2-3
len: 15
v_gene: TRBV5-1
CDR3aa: CASSLEDRGSDTQYF

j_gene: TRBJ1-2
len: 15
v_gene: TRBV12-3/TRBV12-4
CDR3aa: CASSPDRFANYGYTF

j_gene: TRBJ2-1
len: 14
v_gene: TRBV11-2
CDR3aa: CASGNRGVYNEQFF

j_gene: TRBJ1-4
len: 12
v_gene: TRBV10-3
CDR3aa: CAISDVGEKLFF

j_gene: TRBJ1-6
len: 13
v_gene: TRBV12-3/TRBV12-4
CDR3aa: CASSFNRGSPLHF

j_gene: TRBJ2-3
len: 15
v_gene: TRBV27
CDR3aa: CASSFNGGPPDTQYF

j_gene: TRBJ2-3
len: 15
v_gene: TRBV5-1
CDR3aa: CASSLGGGGTDTQYF

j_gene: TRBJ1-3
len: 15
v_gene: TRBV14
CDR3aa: CASSRDRAPGNTIYF

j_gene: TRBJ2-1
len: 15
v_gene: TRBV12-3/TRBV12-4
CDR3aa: CASSFNSGGHNEQFF

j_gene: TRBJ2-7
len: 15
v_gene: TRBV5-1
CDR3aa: CASSLGHSFSYEQYF

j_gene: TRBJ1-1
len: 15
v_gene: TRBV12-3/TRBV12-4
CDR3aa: CASSAAGTLGTEAFF